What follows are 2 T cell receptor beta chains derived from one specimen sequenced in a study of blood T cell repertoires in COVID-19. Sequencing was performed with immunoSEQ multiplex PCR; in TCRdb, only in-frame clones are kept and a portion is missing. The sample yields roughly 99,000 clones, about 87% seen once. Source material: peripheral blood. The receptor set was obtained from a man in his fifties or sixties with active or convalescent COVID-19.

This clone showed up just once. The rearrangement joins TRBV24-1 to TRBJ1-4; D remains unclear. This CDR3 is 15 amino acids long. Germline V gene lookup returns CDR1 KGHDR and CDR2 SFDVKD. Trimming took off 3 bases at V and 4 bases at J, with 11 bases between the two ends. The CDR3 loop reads CATSDPRDYNEKLFF. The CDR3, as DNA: TGTGCCACCAGTGATCCGAGGGATTATAATGAAAAACTGTTTTTT.

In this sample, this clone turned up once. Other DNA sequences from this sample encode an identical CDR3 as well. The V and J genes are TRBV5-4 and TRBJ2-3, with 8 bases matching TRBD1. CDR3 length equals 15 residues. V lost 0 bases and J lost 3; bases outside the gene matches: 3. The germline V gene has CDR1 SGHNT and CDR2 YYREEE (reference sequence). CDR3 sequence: CASSLDRGWTDTQYF. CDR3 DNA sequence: TGTGCCAGCAGCTTGGACAGGGGGTGGACAGATACGCAGTATTTT.